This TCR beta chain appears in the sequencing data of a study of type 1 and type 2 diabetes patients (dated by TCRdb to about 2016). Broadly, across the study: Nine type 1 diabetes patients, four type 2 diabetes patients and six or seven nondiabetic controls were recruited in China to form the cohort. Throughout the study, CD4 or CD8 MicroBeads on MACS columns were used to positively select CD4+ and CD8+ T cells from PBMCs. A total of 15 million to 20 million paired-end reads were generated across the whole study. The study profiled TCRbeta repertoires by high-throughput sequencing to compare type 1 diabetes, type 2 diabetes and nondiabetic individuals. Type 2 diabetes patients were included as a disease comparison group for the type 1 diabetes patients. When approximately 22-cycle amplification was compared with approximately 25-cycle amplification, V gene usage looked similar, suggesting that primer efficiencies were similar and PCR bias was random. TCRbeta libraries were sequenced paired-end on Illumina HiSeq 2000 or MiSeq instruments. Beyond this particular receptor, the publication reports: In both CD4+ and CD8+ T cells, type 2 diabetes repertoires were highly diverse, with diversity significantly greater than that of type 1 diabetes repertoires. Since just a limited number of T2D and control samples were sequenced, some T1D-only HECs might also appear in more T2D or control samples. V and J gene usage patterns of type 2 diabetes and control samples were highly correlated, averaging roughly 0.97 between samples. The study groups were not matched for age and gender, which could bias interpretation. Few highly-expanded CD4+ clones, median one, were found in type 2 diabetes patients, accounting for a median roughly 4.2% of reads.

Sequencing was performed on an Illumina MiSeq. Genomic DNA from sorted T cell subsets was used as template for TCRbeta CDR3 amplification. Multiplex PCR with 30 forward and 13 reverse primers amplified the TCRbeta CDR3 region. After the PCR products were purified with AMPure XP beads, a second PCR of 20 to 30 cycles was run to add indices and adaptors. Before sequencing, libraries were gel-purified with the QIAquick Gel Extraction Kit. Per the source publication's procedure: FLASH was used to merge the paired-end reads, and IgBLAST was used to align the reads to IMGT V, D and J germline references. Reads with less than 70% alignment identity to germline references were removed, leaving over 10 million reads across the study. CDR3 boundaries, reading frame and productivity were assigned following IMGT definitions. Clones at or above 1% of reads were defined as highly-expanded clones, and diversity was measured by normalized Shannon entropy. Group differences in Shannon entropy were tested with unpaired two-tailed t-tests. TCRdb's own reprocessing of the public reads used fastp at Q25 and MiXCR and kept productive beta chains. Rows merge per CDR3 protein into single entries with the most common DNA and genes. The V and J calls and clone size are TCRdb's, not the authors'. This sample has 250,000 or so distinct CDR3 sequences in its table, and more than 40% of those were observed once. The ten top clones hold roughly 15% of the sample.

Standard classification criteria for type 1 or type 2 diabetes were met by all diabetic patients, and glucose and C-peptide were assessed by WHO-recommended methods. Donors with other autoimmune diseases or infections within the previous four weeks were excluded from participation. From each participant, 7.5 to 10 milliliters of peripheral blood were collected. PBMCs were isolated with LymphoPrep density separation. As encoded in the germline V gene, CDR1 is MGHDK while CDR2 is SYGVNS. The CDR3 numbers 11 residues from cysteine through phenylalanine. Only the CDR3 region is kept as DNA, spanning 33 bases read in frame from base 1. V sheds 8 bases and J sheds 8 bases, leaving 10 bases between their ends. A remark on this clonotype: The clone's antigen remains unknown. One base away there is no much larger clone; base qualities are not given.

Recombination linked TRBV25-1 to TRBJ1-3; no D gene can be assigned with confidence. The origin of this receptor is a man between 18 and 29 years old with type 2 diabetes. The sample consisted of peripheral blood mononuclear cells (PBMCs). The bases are TGTGCCAGCGCAAGTGGGTACACCATATATTTT. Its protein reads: CASASGYTIYF.